These T cell receptor beta chains were read from a single sample in a study of CD8 T cells in ankylosing spondylitis. TCRdb re-analysed the 5' RACE reads in MiXCR, keeping a single row per CDR3 protein. The sample records some 250,000 distinct CDR3 sequences, roughly a tenth being singletons. Specimen: blood, either unsorted or a sorted T cell fraction (not recorded which). These receptors all stem from a male donor with ankylosing spondylitis or in good health (not recorded which). Both conserved end residues are part of each CDR3.

>TRBV29-1|TRBJ2-1
CSVDPGQPLDEQFF
>TRBV27|TRBJ1-1
CASSGRLYTEAFF
>TRBV20-1|TRBJ2-7
CSARNPGEGYEQYF
>TRBV5-1|TRBJ2-5
CASSPDGRETQYF
>TRBV12-3/TRBV12-4|TRBJ2-2
CASSPLGLNTGELFF
>TRBV30|TRBJ2-7
CAWVRSDYYEQYF
>TRBV4-1|TRBJ1-1
CASSQYFRGMNTEAFF
>TRBV28|TRBJ1-5
CASSFRDIGGNQPQHF
>TRBV12-3/TRBV12-4|TRBJ1-2
CASSYRDSHYGYTF
>TRBV11-2|TRBJ2-2
CASSSDWQGVDTGELFF
>TRBV29-1|TRBJ1-4
CSVEAGRGNEKLFF
>TRBV28|TRBJ2-3
CATLDGVDTQYF
>TRBV6-1|TRBJ2-3
CASSGKGGSTDTQYF
>TRBV7-8|TRBJ2-3
CASSSKRGLAATDTQYF
>TRBV7-2|TRBJ2-5
CASSFNPQGRETQYF
>TRBV6-1|TRBJ1-2
CASTDSTENYGYTF
>TRBV7-3|TRBJ2-2
CASSLTPGLSTGELFF
>TRBV20-1|TRBJ2-7
CSANTRERPYEQYF
>TRBV5-6|TRBJ2-7
CASSLTSYEQYF
>TRBV4-1|TRBJ1-6
CASSQDRGRLFPLHF
>TRBV20-1|TRBJ2-4
CSAPPPLGGKNIQYF
>TRBV6-1|TRBJ1-5
CASSAITGSQPQHF
>TRBV15|TRBJ2-1
CATSSSAGGVNEQFF
>TRBV20-1|TRBJ2-1
CSATSGRAQWDEQFF
>TRBV25-1|TRBJ2-5
CASSDAGAQETQYF
>TRBV20-1|TRBJ2-1
CSALLAGGYFEQFF
>TRBV7-8|TRBJ2-7
CASSLTGTINYEQYF
>TRBV9|TRBJ2-3
CASSSNGPDTQYF
>TRBV12-3/TRBV12-4|TRBJ2-4
CASRGQGATKNIQYF
>TRBV29-1|TRBJ2-7
CSVEHPSSYEQYF
>TRBV5-1|TRBJ2-1
CASSLAPDRKHGYNEQFF
>TRBV25-1|TRBJ1-5
CASSPGLNQPQHF
>TRBV7-6|TRBJ2-1
CASSLERVRYNEQFF
>TRBV12-3/TRBV12-4|TRBJ2-1
CASSWGQPSWFF
>TRBV29-1|TRBJ2-7
CSVEVGNADAEYF
>TRBV7-2|TRBJ2-3
CASSLEARQTDTQYF
>TRBV20-1|TRBJ1-2
CSARASQVSNYGYTF
>TRBV18|TRBJ1-1
CASSPGQSTEAFF
>TRBV20-1|TRBJ1-1
CSASRESLNTEAFF
>TRBV12-3/TRBV12-4|TRBJ2-4
CASLDLGQGTIQYF
>TRBV18|TRBJ2-7
CASSPSGQVYEQYF
>TRBV25-1|TRBJ2-3
CASSDGSRTDTQYF
>TRBV7-8|TRBJ2-2
CATISGRLVNTGELFF
>TRBV4-1|TRBJ2-5
CASSRGDRTQETQYF
>TRBV7-9|TRBJ2-5
CASSSADGSTQYF